This T cell receptor beta chain was sequenced for a study of cytomegalovirus exposure and HLA in healthy donors. Study-wide background: For the approximately 400 genotyped donors, around 76% fell within the Caucasian-associated ancestry cluster. Notes on the study in general: HLA allele associations emerged for around 15,000 TCR beta sequences in a later analysis, at 0.05 false discovery rate. Among the most significant clusters, several appeared linked to common viral pathogens in a later analysis.

Germline V gives CDR1 SGHDN, CDR2 FVKESK. The CDR3 consists of 16 residues. Trimming stripped 3 bases from V and 3 bases from J, with 18 bases between. This clone was seen only once. Its target is unknown. 13 Jbeta primers and 60 Vbeta primers were used for the PCR. The assay was immunoSEQ multiplex PCR, and TCRdb's table has in-frame clones only and misses some. In the table there are about 70,000 clones, 60% to 80% of which are singletons. Sequences were obtained from PBMCs. The chain links TRBV14 to TRBJ2-7, with unresolved D. This receptor was identified in a girl aged 10 to 17 in good health and CMV-seropositive. This CDR3 is CASSHNLRSPDYEQYF. CDR3 nucleotides: TGTGCCAGCAGCCACAACCTCCGGTCACCCGACTACGAGCAGTACTTC.